A selection of T cell receptor beta chains follows, all from one sample in a study of human T cells and chemical hapten exposure. Each CDR3 protein gets one entry after TCRdb re-called the RACE reads with MiXCR. Found here are around 380,000 distinct CDR3 sequences, 4% to 5.5% of them singletons; the top ten hold 2% to 2.5%. The sample was whole blood, taken in connection with sensitization to the hapten diphenylcyclopropenone (DPC). The source of these receptors is a woman between 50 and 59 years old with alopecia areata. Some clones in this sample may be carry-over from other donors' samples. CDR3s include the opening cysteine and the closing phenylalanine or tryptophan. A D gene is named only where the DNA matches it firmly. Where a row states a size, it is once, few, many or the class of an expanded clone; other rows omit it.

. TRBJ1-1 TRBV6-1 few TGTGCCAGCACCCCCATCGAGTCATGGAGAGGGATAACTGAAGCTTTCTTT CASTPIESWRGITEAFF
. TRBJ2-1 TRBV20-1 . TGCAGTGCTAGAGAACGGGTTTCCTACAATGAGCAGTTCTTC CSARERVSYNEQFF
TRBD2 TRBJ2-5 TRBV6-2/TRBV6-3 many TGTGCCAGCAATCTCGCTAGCGGGAGTTTTCAAGAGACCCAGTACTTC CASNLASGSFQETQYF
TRBD1 TRBJ1-1 TRBV27 few TGTGCCAGCAGTTTATTGGGGGGACAGGGGTTGCGTGGTGAAGCTTTCTTT CASSLLGGQGLRGEAFF
TRBD2 TRBJ2-1 TRBV7-2 many TGTGCCAGCAGCCTACTAGCGCGTCTGGTCAATGAGCAGTTCTTC CASSLLARLVNEQFF
. TRBJ1-2 TRBV7-2 many TGTGCCAGCAGCTTGGGTTCCAGGCAACTCTATGGCTACACCTTC CASSLGSRQLYGYTF
. TRBJ2-7 TRBV28 many TGTGCCAGCAAAATCCCGGGATCGTCCTACGAGCAGTACTTC CASKIPGSSYEQYF
. TRBJ1-4 TRBV28 many TGTGCCAGCAGTTCCCTGAGGAATGAAAAACTGTTTTTT CASSSLRNEKLFF
. TRBJ1-2 TRBV20-1 few TGCAGTGCTAGGCAGGGTAACTATGGCTACACCTTC CSARQGNYGYTF
. TRBJ1-4 TRBV12-3/TRBV12-4 many TGTGCCAGCAGTTTCGGATTGTTAGTAAATGAAAAACTGTTTTTT CASSFGLLVNEKLFF
. TRBJ2-7 TRBV6-1 few TGTGCCAGCAGTGTCGACAGGGAGGGTGAGCAGTACTTC CASSVDREGEQYF
TRBD2 TRBJ2-1 TRBV6-6 few TGTGCCAGCAGACGCCGGGAGGAGGGGTTAAATGAGCAGTTCTTC CASRRREEGLNEQFF
. TRBJ1-5 TRBV7-3 many TGTGCCAGCAGCTTAAAGTGGGTCAGGGGTGAGAGGGATCAGCCCCAGCATTTT CASSLKWVRGERDQPQHF
TRBD1 TRBJ1-1 TRBV4-2 few TGTGCCAGCAGCCAGGCACCGGGACAGGGGAGGACTTTTAAAATCTTTGAAGCTTTCTTT CASSQAPGQGRTFKIFEAFF
TRBD1 TRBJ2-6 TRBV27 many TGTGCCAGCGGTTTACAGGGGACCAACGTCCTGACTTTC CASGLQGTNVLTF
. TRBJ2-7 TRBV10-1 few TGCGCCAGCAGTGGGACCCCAATCTACGAGCAGTACTTC CASSGTPIYEQYF
. TRBJ1-1 TRBV29-1 many TGCAGCGTTGAAGGCCGGGCAGGGGCAGCTTTCTTT CSVEGRAGAAFF